This TCR beta chain stems from a study of T cell responses to AZD1222 COVID-19 vaccine. Libraries were prepared by immunoSEQ multiplex PCR; TCRdb keeps only in-frame clonotypes and omits some of them. The sample holds 130,000 or so clones, 70% to 90% seen once. The study's findings and limits: The peak T cell response came first, and repertoires were sampled only after it. Two AZD1222 doses significantly raised spike-specific TCR breadth and depth over controls. Dominant at 160-218 and 743-854, vaccine-associated CD4 TCRs also spanned spike. Only a handful of individuals given AZD1222 were seropositive at baseline.

The V gene end was trimmed by 7 bases and the J gene end by 2 bases; junction bases not matched to a gene: 8. CDR1 is SNHLY and CDR2 is FYNNEI in the germline V gene. The CDR3 spans 14 residues. Turning to this clone: Its cognate antigen is unknown.

The source material was peripheral blood, sampled on day 0 of AZD1222 vaccination. The genes are TRBV2 and TRBJ2-7, with 7 positions matching TRBD1. The source is an adult in good health. Here the CDR3 DNA reads TGTGCCAGCAAGCTCCAGGGACAGACCTACGAGCAGTACTTC. Translating it yields CASKLQGQTYEQYF.